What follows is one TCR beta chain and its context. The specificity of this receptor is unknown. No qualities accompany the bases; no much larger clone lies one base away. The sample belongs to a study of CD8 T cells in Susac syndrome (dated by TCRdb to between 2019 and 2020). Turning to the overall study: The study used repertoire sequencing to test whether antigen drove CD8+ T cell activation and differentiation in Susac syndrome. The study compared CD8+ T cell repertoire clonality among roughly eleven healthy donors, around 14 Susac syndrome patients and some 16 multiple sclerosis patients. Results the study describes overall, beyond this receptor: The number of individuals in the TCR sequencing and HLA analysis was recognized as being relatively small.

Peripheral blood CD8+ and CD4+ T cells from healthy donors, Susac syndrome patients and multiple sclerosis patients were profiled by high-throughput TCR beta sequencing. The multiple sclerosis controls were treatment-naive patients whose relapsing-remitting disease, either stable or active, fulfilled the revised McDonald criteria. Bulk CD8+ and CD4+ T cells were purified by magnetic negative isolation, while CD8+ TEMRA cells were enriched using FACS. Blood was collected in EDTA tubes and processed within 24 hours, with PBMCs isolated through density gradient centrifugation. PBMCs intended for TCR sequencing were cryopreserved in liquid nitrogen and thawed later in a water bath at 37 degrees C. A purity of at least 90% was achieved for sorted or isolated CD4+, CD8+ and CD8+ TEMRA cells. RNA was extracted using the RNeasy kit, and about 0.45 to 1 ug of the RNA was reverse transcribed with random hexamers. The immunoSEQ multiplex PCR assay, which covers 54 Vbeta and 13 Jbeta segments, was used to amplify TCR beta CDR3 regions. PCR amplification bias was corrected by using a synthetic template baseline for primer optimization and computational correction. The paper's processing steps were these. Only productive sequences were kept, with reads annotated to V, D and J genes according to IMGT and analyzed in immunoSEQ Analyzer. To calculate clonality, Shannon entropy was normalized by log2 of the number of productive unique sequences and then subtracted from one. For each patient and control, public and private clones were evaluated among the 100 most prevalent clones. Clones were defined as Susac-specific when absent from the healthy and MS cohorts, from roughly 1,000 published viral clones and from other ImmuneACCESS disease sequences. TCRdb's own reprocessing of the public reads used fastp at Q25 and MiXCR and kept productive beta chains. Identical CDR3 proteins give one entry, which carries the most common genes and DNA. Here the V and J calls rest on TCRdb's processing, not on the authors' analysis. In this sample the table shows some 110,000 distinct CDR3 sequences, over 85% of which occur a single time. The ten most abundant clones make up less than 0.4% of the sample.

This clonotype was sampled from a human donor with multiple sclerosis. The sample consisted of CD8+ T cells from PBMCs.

CDR3 region: CASSQSGLLEAQYF. Here is the DNA: TGTGCCAGCAGCCAGTCGGGACTCCTGGAGGCCCAGTACTTC. The chain couples TRBV3-1 to TRBJ2-5, with TRBD2 tentatively as D gene (6 bases match). Including cysteine and phenylalanine, the CDR3 has 14 amino acids. Solely the CDR3 DNA is kept, with 42 bases framed from the first base. Per the germline V gene (reference sequence), LGHDT is the CDR1 and YNNKEL is the CDR2. Cut back by 3 bases and 9 bases, the V and J ends lie 17 bases apart.